The next 13 T cell receptor beta chains were all read from a single sample in a study of beta chain features in type 1 diabetes (dated by TCRdb to the late 2010s). The library was produced with the immunoSEQ multiplex PCR assay. The High Capacity cDNA Reverse Transcription Kit was used to reverse transcribe all of the isolated RNA, meaning that expressed TCRB transcripts were what got sequenced. Imported from immuneACCESS, the table was reduced by TCRdb to in-frame sequences with V and J called. These copies leave out some clones; in studies compared against another copy, an unresolved V gene accounts for under half, and the cause of the remainder is not known. This sample lists 220,000 or so clones; approximately 70% were detected once. Of the sample, 0.053% falls within the top ten clones. Sample: naive CD4+ T cells from blood. This sample's cell subset or site label indicates: true naive CD4+ T cells. The receptor source for this set is a man aged 30 to 39 in good health.

This clone was picked up a small number of times. The rearrangement joins TRBV5-6 to TRBJ2-3; 7 bases match TRBD1. V lost 4 bases, J lost 0 bases, and 2 bases stayed unmatched. Germline values: CDR1 SGHDT, CDR2 YYEEEE. There are 14 residues in the CDR3. The CDR3 is CASSTGVSTDTQYF. The CDR3 DNA sequence: TGTGCCAGCAGCACAGGGGTAAGCACAGATACGCAGTATTTT.

The V call is TRBV25-1, the J call TRBJ2-7; no definite D call. Germline V gene lookup returns CDR1 MGHDK and CDR2 SYGVNS. Trimming left V 4 bases short and J 4 bases short, with 11 bases between. CDR3 length: 13 amino acids. The CDR3 nucleotides are TGTGCCAGCAGTGGAAAGGGAAGGTACGAGCAGTACTTC. Translation gives CASSGKGRYEQYF.

The gene calls are TRBV30 and TRBJ1-2, with D possibly being TRBD1 (6 bases). Germline CDR1 and CDR2: GTSNPN and SVGIG (reference sequence). This CDR3 is built from 13 residues. Between the trimmed V and J ends, which lost 3 bases and 4 bases, there was a span of 12 bases. The CDR3 nucleotides read TGTGCCTGGAGCAGGGACATTATCTATGGCTACACCTTC. Translation: CAWSRDIIYGYTF.

The chain joins TRBV2 to TRBJ1-1; TRBD1 agrees at 8 bases. Germline CDR1 SNHLY, CDR2 FYNNEI. V lost 4 bases, J lost 13 bases, and 8 bases stayed unmatched. The CDR3 sequence is 12 residues long. As DNA, the CDR3 is TGTGCCAGCAGTGCAGGACAGGGACGGGTTTTCTTT. It specifies CASSAGQGRVFF.

The J gene is TRBJ2-3, the V gene TRBV30; 8 positions agree with TRBD2. Germline CDR1 is GTSNPN and CDR2 is SVGIG (reference sequence). The CDR3 runs 15 residues. CDR3 bases: TGTGCGTCCTATCGGTTAGCGGGGAGCACAGATACGCAGTATTTT. Translating it yields CASYRLAGSTDTQYF.

The rearrangement uses TRBV4-3 and TRBJ2-7; weak D call: TRBD1 (6 bases). V was cut by 0 bases and J by 0 bases, with 15 bases left in between. This CDR3 spans 17 amino acids. Germline V CDR1 and CDR2: LGHNA, YSLEER. This chain's CDR3 is CASSQDLWQGSSYEQYF. CDR3 nucleotide sequence: TGCGCCAGCAGCCAAGATCTCTGGCAGGGGAGCTCCTACGAGCAGTACTTC.

J is TRBJ2-2 and V is TRBV29-1, with D possibly matching TRBD2 (5 bases). The CDR3 covers 14 residues. V shed 7 bases and J shed 0 bases, with 12 bases lying between them. Per germline, CDR1 SQVTM and CDR2 ANQGSEA. The CDR3 DNA reads as TGCAGCGCCTCCGGGGTCGCGAACACCGGGGAGCTGTTTTTT. Amino acids: CSASGVANTGELFF.

The chain links TRBV5-1 to TRBJ2-1; tentatively, D is TRBD2 (5 bases). The CDR3 length is 15 residues. The germline CDR1 and CDR2 sequences are SGHRS and YFSETQ. Trimming removed 0 bases from V and 0 bases from J, with 7 bases in between. CDR3 sequence reads: CASSLVSDSYNEQFF. For the CDR3, the DNA is TGCGCCAGCAGCTTGGTTAGCGACTCCTACAATGAGCAGTTCTTC.

V is TRBV28 and J is TRBJ2-7; 12 bases line up with TRBD2. V was pared by 7 bases and J by 4 bases, with 14 bases of the junction left unmatched. The V gene's germline CDR1 is MDHEN and CDR2 SYDVKM. The CDR3 length is 17 residues. CDR3 DNA sequence: TGTGCCAGCACCGGGCGGGCTAGCGGGAGGGCCGGATACGAGCAGTACTTC. Its protein is CASTGRASGRAGYEQYF.

The chain is built from TRBV6-6 and TRBJ2-3; possible D gene TRBD2, 5 bases. Germline CDR1 reads MNHNY; CDR2 reads SVGAGI (reference sequence). The CDR3 runs to 13 residues. The V end was cut by 8 bases, the J end by 0 bases, with 9 bases between. DNA for the CDR3: TGTGCCAGCCAGCGGTCTAGCACAGATACGCAGTATTTT. Translation gives CASQRSSTDTQYF.

This clone appeared a single time. The gene calls are TRBV7-9 and TRBJ1-2; possible D gene TRBD1, 5 bases. Trimming shortened V by 1 base and J by 0 bases, and 18 bases separated the two germline ends. The CDR3 totals 18 residues. Germline V lookup: CDR1 SEHNR, CDR2 FQNEAQ (reference sequence). CDR3 sequence (DNA): TGTGCCAGCAGCTTAGTCCAGGGACCTCGTGTCACTAACTATGGCTACACCTTC. Protein: CASSLVQGPRVTNYGYTF.

V gene TRBV29-1 combines with J gene TRBJ2-7; D perhaps matches TRBD1 (5 bases). The CDR3 extends over 13 amino acids. The germline V and J ends were trimmed by 6 bases and 0 bases, with 12 bases remaining between them. Germline CDR1 and CDR2: SQVTM and ANQGSEA. CDR3: CSVDSKSSYEQYF. As DNA, the CDR3 is TGCAGCGTAGACAGTAAGAGCTCCTACGAGCAGTACTTC.

A few counts support this clone. This same CDR3 is encoded by further DNA sequences in the sample. The chain has TRBV30 and TRBJ2-7; D possibly matches TRBD1 or TRBD2 (7 bases each). The ends were cut back, 1 base at V and 4 bases at J, with 11 bases in the middle. CDR1 is GTSNPN and CDR2 is SVGIG in the germline V gene (reference sequence). This CDR3 contains 13 residues. CDR3 sequence: CAWSGQGGYEQYF. For the CDR3, the DNA is TGTGCCTGGAGTGGACAGGGAGGGTACGAGCAGTACTTC.